This T cell receptor (beta chain) emerged from a study of blood T cell repertoires in COVID-19. Looking at the study overall: The origin of the acute and convalescent COVID-19 samples was the United States, Italy and Spain. In each case, the material was cDNA or gDNA derived from T cells, B-cell-depleted T cells, or PBMCs.

Clones were sequenced by immunoSEQ multiplex PCR, and TCRdb holds only the in-frame ones, with some missing. The sample consists of around 69,000 clones, around 84% of them appearing once. The ends were cut back, 5 bases at V and 1 base at J, with 12 bases in the middle. This CDR3 is built from 14 residues. CDR1 and CDR2 (germline): SGHNT, YENEEA. The chain combines TRBV11-3 with TRBJ2-7; D is perhaps TRBD1 (6 bases). The specimen was peripheral blood. The source of this sequence is a middle-aged man with active COVID-19. CDR3 nucleotides: TGTGCCAGCAGCCCCGGACAGAGTTCCTACGAGCAGTACTTC. The encoded protein is CASSPGQSSYEQYF.